A selection of T cell receptor beta chains follows, all from one sample in a study of STAT3 mutations in large granular lymphocyte leukemia. The method was immunoSEQ multiplex PCR; TCRdb's version includes in-frame clones alone and lacks a portion of them. The profile shows more than 3,500 clones, about 62% of them singletons. Sequenced: PBMCs. These receptors were collected from a human donor with T large granular lymphocyte leukemia. Some clones in this sample may be carry-over from other donors' samples. Both conserved end residues are part of each CDR3. D genes are given only for firm matches. Clone size appears in some rows only: once, few, many, or a class for an expanded clone.

D	V	J	size	length	CDR3	DNA
-	TRBV9	TRBJ1-3	few	15	CASSARESSGNTIYF	TGTGCCAGCAGCGCCAGGGAGAGCTCTGGAAACACCATATATTTT
TRBD1	TRBV5-4	TRBJ1-4	-	15	CASSQWDRHNEKLFF	TGTGCCAGCAGCCAATGGGACAGGCATAATGAAAAACTGTTTTTT
TRBD1	TRBV2	TRBJ1-5	-	15	CASSADRGGDQPQHF	TGTGCCAGCAGCGCTGACAGGGGTGGGGATCAGCCCCAGCATTTT
-	TRBV11-2	TRBJ1-2	few	11	CASSPGAGYTF	TGTGCCAGCAGCCCAGGGGCCGGCTACACCTTC
-	TRBV5-1	TRBJ1-5	few	14	CASSLEGGTQPQHF	TGCGCCAGCAGCTTGGAAGGGGGGACCCAGCCCCAGCATTTT
-	TRBV7-2	TRBJ1-5	-	15	CASSLEMGRVQPQHF	TGTGCCAGCAGCTTAGAGATGGGGCGCGTTCAGCCCCAGCATTTT
-	TRBV19	TRBJ1-2	few	11	CASEGHYGYTF	TGTGCCAGTGAAGGTCACTATGGCTACACCTTC
-	TRBV30	TRBJ1-2	-	13	CAWSGERNYGYTF	TGTGCCTGGAGTGGGGAACGGAACTATGGCTACACCTTC
-	TRBV27	TRBJ1-2	-	15	CASSLTWTANYGYTF	TGTGCCAGCAGTTTGACTTGGACGGCGAACTATGGCTACACCTTC
TRBD1	TRBV18	TRBJ1-5	-	17	CASSPDRGRGGNQPQHF	TGTGCCAGCTCACCGGACAGGGGCCGCGGTGGCAATCAGCCCCAGCATTTT
-	TRBV5-6	TRBJ1-6	-	14	CASNPRGRYSPLHF	TGTGCCAGCAACCCCCGTGGGCGATACTCACCCCTCCACTTT
-	TRBV29-1	TRBJ1-1	few	16	CSVEDRSRGVNTEAFF	TGCAGCGTTGAAGATCGCAGCAGGGGAGTGAACACTGAAGCTTTCTTT
-	TRBV18	TRBJ2-7	-	15	CASSRGSGQLYEQYF	TGTGCCAGCTCACGGGGCTCGGGACAATTGTACGAGCAGTACTTC
-	TRBV30	TRBJ2-1	-	13	CAWSMDRLNEQFF	TGTGCCTGGAGTATGGACAGACTCAATGAGCAGTTCTTC
-	TRBV5-1	TRBJ2-7	-	14	CASSLVAGSNEQYF	TGCGCCAGCAGCTTGGTGGCGGGGTCGAACGAGCAGTACTTC
-	TRBV30	TRBJ2-5	once	12	CAWSGGQETQYF	TGTGCCTGGTCTGGGGGCCAAGAGACCCAGTACTTC
-	TRBV4-3	TRBJ2-7	-	14	CASSGIDRMDEQYF	TGCGCCAGCAGCGGAATAGACAGAATGGACGAGCAGTACTTC
-	TRBV29-1	TRBJ2-1	-	14	CSVEAQDSYNEQFF	TGCAGCGTTGAAGCCCAGGATTCCTACAATGAGCAGTTCTTC